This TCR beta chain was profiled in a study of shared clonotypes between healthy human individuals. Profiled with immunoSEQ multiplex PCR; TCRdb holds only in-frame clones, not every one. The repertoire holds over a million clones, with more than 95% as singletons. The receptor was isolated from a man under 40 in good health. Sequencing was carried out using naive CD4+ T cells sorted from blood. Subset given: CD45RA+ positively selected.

The CDR3 coding sequence is TGTGCCAGCAGCTTAGGACGTAACGAGACCCAGTACTTC. It is translated as CASSLGRNETQYF. V usage is TRBV7-9 and J usage is TRBJ2-5; D is ambiguous. V was shortened by 1 base and J by 5 bases, with 8 bases between the two germline ends. CDR3 size: 13 residues. Per the germline V gene, CDR1 is SEHNR and CDR2 is FQNEAQ (reference sequence).